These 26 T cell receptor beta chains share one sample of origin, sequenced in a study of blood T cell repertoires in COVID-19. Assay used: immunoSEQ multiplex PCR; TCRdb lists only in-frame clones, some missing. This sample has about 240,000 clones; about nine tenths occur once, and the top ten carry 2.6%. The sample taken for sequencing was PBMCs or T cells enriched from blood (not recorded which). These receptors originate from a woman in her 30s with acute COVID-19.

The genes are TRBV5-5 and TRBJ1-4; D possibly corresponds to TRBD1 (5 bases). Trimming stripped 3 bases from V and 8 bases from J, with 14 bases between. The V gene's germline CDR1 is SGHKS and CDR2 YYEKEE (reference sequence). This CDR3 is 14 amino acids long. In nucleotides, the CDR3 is TGTGCCAGCAGCTCCGATGGGGCAGGGGAAAAACTGTTTTTT. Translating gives CASSSDGAGEKLFF.

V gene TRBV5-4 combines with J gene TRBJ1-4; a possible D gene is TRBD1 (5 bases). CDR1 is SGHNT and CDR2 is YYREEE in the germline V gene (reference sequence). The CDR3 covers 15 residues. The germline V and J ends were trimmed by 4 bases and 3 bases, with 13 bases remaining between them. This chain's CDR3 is CASSQGGGANEKLFF. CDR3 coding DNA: TGTGCCAGCAGCCAGGGCGGGGGAGCTAATGAAAAACTGTTTTTT. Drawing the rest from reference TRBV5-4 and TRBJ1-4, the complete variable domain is ETGVTQSPTHLIKTRGQQVTLRCSSQSGHNTVSWYQQALGQGPQFIFQYYREEENGRGNFPPRFSGLQFPNYSSELNVNALELDDSALYLCASSQGGGANEKLFFGSGTQLSVL.

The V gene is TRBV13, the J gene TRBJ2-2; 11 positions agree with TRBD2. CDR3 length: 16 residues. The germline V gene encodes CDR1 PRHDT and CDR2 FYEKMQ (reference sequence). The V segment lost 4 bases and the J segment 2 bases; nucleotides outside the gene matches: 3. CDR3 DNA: TGTGCCAGCAGCTCGCTAGCGGGGGGAAACACCGGGGAGCTGTTTTTT. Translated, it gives CASSSLAGGNTGELFF.

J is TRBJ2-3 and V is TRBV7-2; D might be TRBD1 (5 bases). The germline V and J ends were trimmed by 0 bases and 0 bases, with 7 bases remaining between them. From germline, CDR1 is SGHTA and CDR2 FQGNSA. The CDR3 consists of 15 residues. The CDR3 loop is CASSLAGPSTDTQYF. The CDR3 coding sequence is TGTGCCAGCAGCTTAGCGGGGCCGAGCACAGATACGCAGTATTTT. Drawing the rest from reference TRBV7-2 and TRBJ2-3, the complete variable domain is GAGVSQSPSNKVTEKGKDVELRCDPISGHTALYWYRQSLGQGLEFLIYFQGNSAPDKSGLPSDRFSAERTGGSVSTLTIQRTQQEDSAVYLCASSLAGPSTDTQYFGPGTRLTVL.

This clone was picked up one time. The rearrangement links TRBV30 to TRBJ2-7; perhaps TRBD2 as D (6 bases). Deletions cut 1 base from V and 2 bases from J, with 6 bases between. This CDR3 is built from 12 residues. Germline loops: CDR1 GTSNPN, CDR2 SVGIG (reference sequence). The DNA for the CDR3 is TGTGCCTGGAGTGCTAGCGCCTACGAGCAGTACTTC. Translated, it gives CAWSASAYEQYF.

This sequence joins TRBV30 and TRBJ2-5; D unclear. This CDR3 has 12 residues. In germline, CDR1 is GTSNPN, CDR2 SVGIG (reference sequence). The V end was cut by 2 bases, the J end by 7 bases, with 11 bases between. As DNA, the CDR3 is TGTGCCTGGAGTTCACAGTCGGTGACCCAGTACTTC. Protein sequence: CAWSSQSVTQYF.

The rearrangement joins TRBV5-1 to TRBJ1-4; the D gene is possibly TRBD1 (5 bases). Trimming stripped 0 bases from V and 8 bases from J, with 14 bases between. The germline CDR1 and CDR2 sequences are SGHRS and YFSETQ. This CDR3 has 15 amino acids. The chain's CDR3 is CASSLADTREEKLFF. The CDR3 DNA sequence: TGCGCCAGCAGCTTGGCGGACACCCGCGAAGAAAAACTGTTTTTT.

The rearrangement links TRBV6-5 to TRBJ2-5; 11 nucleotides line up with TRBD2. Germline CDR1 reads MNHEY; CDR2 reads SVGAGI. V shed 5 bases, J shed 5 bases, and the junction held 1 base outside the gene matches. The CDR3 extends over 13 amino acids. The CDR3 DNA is TGTGCCAGCAGTAGACTAGCGGGGGAGACCCAGTACTTC. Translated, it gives CASSRLAGETQYF.

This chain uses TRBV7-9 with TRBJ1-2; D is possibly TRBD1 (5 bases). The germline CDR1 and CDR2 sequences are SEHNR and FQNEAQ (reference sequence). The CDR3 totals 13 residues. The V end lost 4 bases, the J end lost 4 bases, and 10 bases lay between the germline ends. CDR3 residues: CASSSGGLYGYTF. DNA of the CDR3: TGTGCCAGCAGCTCGGGGGGACTCTATGGCTACACCTTC.

The CDR3 DNA sequence: TGTGCCAGCAGCCGGACAGGGTCGCTGGAGGGGGCTTTCTTT. The encoded protein is CASSRTGSLEGAFF. J is TRBJ1-1 and V is TRBV14; 8 bases are a match to TRBD1. CDR1 and CDR2 (germline): SGHDN, FVKESK. CDR3 length: 14 amino acids. V was pared by 4 bases and J by 11 bases, with 12 bases of the junction left unmatched. Using reference TRBV14 and TRBJ1-1 for the parts outside the CDR3, the full variable domain is EAGVTQFPSHSVIEKGQTVTLRCDPISGHDNLYWYRRVMGKEIKFLLHFVKESKQDESGMPNNRFLAERTGGTYSTLKVQPAELEDSGVYFCASSRTGSLEGAFFGQGTRLTVV.

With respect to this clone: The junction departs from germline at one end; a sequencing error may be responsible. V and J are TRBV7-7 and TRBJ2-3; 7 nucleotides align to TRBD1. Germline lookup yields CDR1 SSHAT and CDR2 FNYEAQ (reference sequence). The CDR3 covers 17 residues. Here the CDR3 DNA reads TGTGCTAGCAGCCCTGCCCGAACAGGGGTTAGCACAGATACGCAGTATTTT. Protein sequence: CASSPARTGVSTDTQYF.

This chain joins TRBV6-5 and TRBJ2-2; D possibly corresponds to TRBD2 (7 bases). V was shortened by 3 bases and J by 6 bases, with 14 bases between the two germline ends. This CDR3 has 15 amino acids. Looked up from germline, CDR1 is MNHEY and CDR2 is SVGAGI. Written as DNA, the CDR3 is TGTGCCAGCAGTTATGGGGGGGGCGAATCCGGGGAGCTGTTTTTT. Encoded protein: CASSYGGGESGELFF.

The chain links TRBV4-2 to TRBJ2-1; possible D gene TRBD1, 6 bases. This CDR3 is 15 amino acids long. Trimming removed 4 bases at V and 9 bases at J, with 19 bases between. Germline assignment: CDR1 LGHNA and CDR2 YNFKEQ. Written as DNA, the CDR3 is TGTGCCAGCAGCCCCCGACAGGCCCTAGTGAGTGAGCAGTTCTTC. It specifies CASSPRQALVSEQFF.

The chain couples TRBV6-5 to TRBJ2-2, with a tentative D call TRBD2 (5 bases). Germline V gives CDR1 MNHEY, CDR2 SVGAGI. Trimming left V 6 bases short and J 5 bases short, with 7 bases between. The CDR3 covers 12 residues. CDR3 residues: CASSRGTGELFF. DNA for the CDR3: TGTGCCAGCAGCCGGGGTACCGGGGAGCTGTTTTTT.

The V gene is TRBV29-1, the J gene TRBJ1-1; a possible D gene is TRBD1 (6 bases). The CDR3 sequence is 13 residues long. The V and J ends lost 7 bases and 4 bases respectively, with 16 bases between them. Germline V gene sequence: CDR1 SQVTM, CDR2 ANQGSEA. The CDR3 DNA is TGCAGCGCCCCCAGGGGACCTGGCACTGAAGCTTTCTTT. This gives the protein CSAPRGPGTEAFF. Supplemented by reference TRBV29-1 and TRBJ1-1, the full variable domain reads SAVISQKPSRDICQRGTSLTIQCQVDSQVTMMFWYRQQPGQSLTLIATANQGSEATYESGFVIDKFPISRPNLTFSTLTVSNMSPEDSSIYLCSAPRGPGTEAFFGQGTRLTVV.

For the CDR3, the DNA is TGTGCCAGCAGCTTGGGGACAGGCCCTCATGGCTACACCTTC. Translated, it gives CASSLGTGPHGYTF. The chain combines TRBV11-2 with TRBJ1-2, with 8 bases identical to TRBD1. From germline, CDR1 is SGHAT and CDR2 FQNNGV. The CDR3 sequence is 14 residues long. V lost 3 bases, J lost 6 bases, and 6 bases stayed unmatched.

The CDR3 sequence is CASSPVEGDGEQYF. CDR3 nucleotides: TGTGCCAGCAGCCCCGTAGAGGGGGACGGGGAGCAGTACTTC. V is TRBV11-2 and J is TRBJ2-7; D may be TRBD1 (6 bases). CDR1 SGHAT and CDR2 FQNNGV come from the germline V gene. The CDR3 spans 14 residues. Trimming shortened V by 5 bases and J by 7 bases, and 18 bases separated the two germline ends.

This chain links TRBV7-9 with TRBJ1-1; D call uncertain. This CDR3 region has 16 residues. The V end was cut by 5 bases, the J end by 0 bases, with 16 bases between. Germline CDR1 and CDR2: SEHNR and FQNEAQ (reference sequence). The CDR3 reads CASSHMRREVNTEAFF. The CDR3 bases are TGTGCCAGCAGCCACATGCGTAGAGAGGTGAACACTGAAGCTTTCTTT.

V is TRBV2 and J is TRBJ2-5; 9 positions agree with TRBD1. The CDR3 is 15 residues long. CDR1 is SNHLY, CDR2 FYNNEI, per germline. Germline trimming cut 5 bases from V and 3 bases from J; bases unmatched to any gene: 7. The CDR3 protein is CASSQQRTGEETQYF. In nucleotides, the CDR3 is TGTGCCAGCAGTCAGCAGAGGACAGGGGAAGAGACCCAGTACTTC. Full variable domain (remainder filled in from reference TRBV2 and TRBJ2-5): EPEVTQTPSHQVTQMGQEVILRCVPISNHLYFYWYRQILGQKVEFLVSFYNNEISEKSEIFDDQFSVERPDGSNFTLKIRSTKLEDSAMYFCASSQQRTGEETQYFGPGTRLLVL.

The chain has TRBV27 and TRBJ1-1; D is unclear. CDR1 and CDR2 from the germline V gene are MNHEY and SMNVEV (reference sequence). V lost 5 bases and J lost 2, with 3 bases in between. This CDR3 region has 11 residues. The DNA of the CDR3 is TGTGCCAGCAGTAGCAACACTGAAGCTTTCTTT. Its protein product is CASSSNTEAFF.

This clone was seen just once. CDR3 sequence (DNA): TGTGCCAGCAGTACCCCGCGGGTGAGGGAAGAGACCCAGTACTTC. Translated: CASSTPRVREETQYF. The chain recombines TRBV6-2 or TRBV6-3 with TRBJ2-5, with D tentatively TRBD2 (5 bases). V shed 5 bases and J shed 3 bases, with 16 bases lying between them. This CDR3 has 15 amino acids. Germline lookup yields CDR1 MNHEY and CDR2 SVGEGT.

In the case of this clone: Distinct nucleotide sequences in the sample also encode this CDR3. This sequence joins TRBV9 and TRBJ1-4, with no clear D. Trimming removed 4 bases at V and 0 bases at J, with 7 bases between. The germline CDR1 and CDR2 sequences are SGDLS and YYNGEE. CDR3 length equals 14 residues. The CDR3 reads CASSRGATNEKLFF. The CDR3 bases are TGTGCCAGCAGCCGGGGTGCAACTAATGAAAAACTGTTTTTT.

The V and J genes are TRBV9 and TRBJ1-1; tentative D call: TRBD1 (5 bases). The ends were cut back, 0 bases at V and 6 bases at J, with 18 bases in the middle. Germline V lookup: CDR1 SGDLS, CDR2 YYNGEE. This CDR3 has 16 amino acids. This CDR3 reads CASSVVGGSFSAEAFF. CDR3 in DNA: TGTGCCAGCAGCGTAGTCGGGGGTAGTTTTAGCGCTGAAGCTTTCTTT.

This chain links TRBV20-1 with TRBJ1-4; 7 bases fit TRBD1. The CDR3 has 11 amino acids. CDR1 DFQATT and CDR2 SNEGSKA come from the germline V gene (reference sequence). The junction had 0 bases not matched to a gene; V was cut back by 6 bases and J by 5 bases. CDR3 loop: CSAGQNEKLFF. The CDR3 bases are TGCAGTGCGGGACAGAATGAAAAACTGTTTTTT.

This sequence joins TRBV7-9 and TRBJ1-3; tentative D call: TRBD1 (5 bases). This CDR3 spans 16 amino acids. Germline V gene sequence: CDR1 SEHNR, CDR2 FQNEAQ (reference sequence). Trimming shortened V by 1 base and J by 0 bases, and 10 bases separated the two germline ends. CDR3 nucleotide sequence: TGTGCCAGCAGCTTAGTTACAGGCTTCTCTGGAAACACCATATATTTT. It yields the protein CASSLVTGFSGNTIYF.

CDR3 DNA: TGTGCCAGCAGTTTAGGACAGGCTGGCTACACCTTC. This gives the protein CASSLGQAGYTF. The chain employs TRBV6-6 and TRBJ1-2, with 7 bases aligning to TRBD1. CDR1 and CDR2 from the germline V gene are MNHNY and SVGAGI (reference sequence). This CDR3 contains 12 residues. The V gene end was trimmed by 4 bases and the J gene end by 7 bases; junction bases not matched to a gene: 3.